This T cell receptor (beta chain) was captured in a study of T cells in Graves' hyperthyroidism and ophthalmopathy. This clonotype was counted a few times. The length of the CDR3 is 12 residues. Looked up from germline, CDR1 is ENHRY and CDR2 is SYGVKD. V lost 6 bases to trimming and J lost 7 bases, with 9 bases between them. A NOSPECS grade of at least 4, a Clinical Activity Score of at least 3 and duration under 3 months were recorded in ophthalmopathy patients. Exclusion followed for patients with uncontrolled infection, other autoimmune disease, pregnancy or lactation. Researchers took RNA transcripts and amplified the TCR beta CDR3 regions from them. A set of HTBI primers served as the primers for a first-round RT-PCR of the TCR CDR3. TCRdb re-derived calls from the multiplex PCR reads in MiXCR, one entry per CDR3 protein. The table lists a few hundred thousand distinct CDR3 sequences, about 16% of them singletons, with roughly 3.5% in the top ten.

The specimen was blood. This chain joins TRBV10-3 and TRBJ2-2; D not certain. The TCR originated in a woman between 40 and 50 years old with Graves' ophthalmopathy. The CDR3 protein is CAIRPSSGELFF. The CDR3 DNA reads as TGTGCCATCAGACCCAGCAGCGGGGAGCTGTTTTTT.